A single sample is the source of the 13 T cell receptor beta chains below, sequenced in a study of OX40 agonist ivuxolimab in advanced cancers. Here immunoSEQ multiplex PCR was the method, and the copy in TCRdb shows in-frame clones only, minus some. Of about 77,000 clones detected, 65% to 90% appear once; the ten largest clones hold 0.66%. The input for sequencing was CD4+ or CD8+ T cells sorted from blood, taken in a trial of the OX40 agonist ivuxolimab. These receptors originate from an adult with an advanced solid tumor such as melanoma, head and neck, liver or kidney cancer.

The chain has TRBV6-5 and TRBJ1-1; no clear D. The germline CDR1 and CDR2 sequences are MNHEY and SVGAGI. This CDR3 comprises 13 residues. The V and J ends lost 6 bases and 1 base respectively, with 9 bases between them. In DNA, the CDR3 is TGTGCCAGCAGATTCGACAAGAACACTGAAGCTTTCTTT. Its translation is CASRFDKNTEAFF.

The chain joins TRBV19 to TRBJ2-1; perhaps D is TRBD1 or TRBD2 (7 bases each). V shed 0 bases and J shed 1 base, with 16 bases lying between them. Germline V gene lookup returns CDR1 LNHDA and CDR2 SQIVND (reference sequence). The CDR3 covers 18 residues. This chain's CDR3 is CASSIEYQGGLSYNEQFF. The CDR3 region has the DNA TGTGCCAGTAGTATAGAATACCAGGGGGGGTTGTCCTACAATGAGCAGTTCTTC.

This clone has just a few counts. The chain links TRBV7-2 to TRBJ1-4; D remains ambiguous. The CDR3 has 14 amino acids. V dropped 5 bases and J dropped 8 bases, with 15 bases sitting between them. Looked up from germline, CDR1 is SGHTA and CDR2 is FQGNSA. The CDR3 reads CASSPTRAGEKLFF. CDR3 DNA sequence: TGTGCCAGCAGCCCGACAAGGGCTGGGGAAAAACTGTTTTTT.

V and J are TRBV27 and TRBJ2-7, with D possibly being TRBD1 (5 bases). V lost 5 bases to trimming and J lost 4 bases, with 12 bases between them. Germline V gives CDR1 MNHEY, CDR2 SMNVEV (reference sequence). CDR3 length equals 13 residues. The CDR3 nucleotides are TGTGCCAGCAGTCGCGAAAGGGGATACGAGCAGTACTTC. As protein: CASSRERGYEQYF.

This chain connects TRBV5-1 to TRBJ1-1; D unresolved. The V end lost 4 bases, the J end lost 11 bases, and 18 bases lay between the germline ends. The CDR3 totals 13 residues. In germline, CDR1 is SGHRS, CDR2 YFSETQ. The CDR3 sequence is CASSIYSSEVAFF. The CDR3 coding sequence is TGCGCCAGCAGCATTTACTCGTCGGAGGTTGCTTTCTTT.

The rearrangement uses TRBV19 and TRBJ2-7; D might be TRBD1 (5 bases). The CDR3 runs to 13 residues. The V gene's germline CDR1 is LNHDA and CDR2 SQIVND (reference sequence). Trimming left V 7 bases short and J 2 bases short, with 12 bases between. CDR3 sequence reads: CASTNRPPYEQYF. The CDR3 nucleotides are TGTGCCAGTACAAACAGGCCCCCCTACGAGCAGTACTTC.

The chain joins TRBV2 to TRBJ2-6; D might be TRBD1 (5 bases). This CDR3 region has 16 residues. Germline CDR1 reads SNHLY; CDR2 reads FYNNEI. V was trimmed by 2 bases and J by 0 bases, leaving 8 bases between them. The DNA of the CDR3 is TGTGCCAGCAGTGAATCCAGGGACTCTGGGGCCAACGTCCTGACTTTC. Its protein is CASSESRDSGANVLTF. Supplemented by reference TRBV2 and TRBJ2-6, the full variable domain reads EPEVTQTPSHQVTQMGQEVILRCVPISNHLYFYWYRQILGQKVEFLVSFYNNEISEKSEIFDDQFSVERPDGSNFTLKIRSTKLEDSAMYFCASSESRDSGANVLTFGAGSRLTVL.

The chain combines TRBV30 with TRBJ1-3; no clear D. CDR1 GTSNPN and CDR2 SVGIG come from the germline V gene (reference sequence). The CDR3 runs 13 residues. The V gene lost 5 bases and the J gene lost 0 bases, with 8 bases spanning the gap. CDR3 in amino acids: CAWGRNSGNTIYF. The CDR3, as DNA: TGTGCCTGGGGAAGGAACTCTGGAAACACCATATATTTT. The full variable domain, rest sourced from reference TRBV30 and TRBJ1-3, is SQTIHQWPATLVQPVGSPLSLECTVEGTSNPNLYWYRQAAGRGLQLLFYSVGIGQISSEVPQNLSASRPQDRQFILSSKKLLLSDSGFYLCAWGRNSGNTIYFGEGSWLTVV.

The V gene is TRBV19, the J gene TRBJ2-2; no firm D call. There are 12 residues in the CDR3. The V end was cut by 6 bases, the J end by 7 bases, with 9 bases between. CDR1 is LNHDA and CDR2 is SQIVND in the germline V gene (reference sequence). CDR3 region: CASRPTGGELFF. CDR3 coding DNA: TGTGCCAGTAGGCCGACTGGCGGGGAGCTGTTTTTT.

V usage is TRBV5-6 and J usage is TRBJ1-3; possibly TRBD1 for D (5 bases). The CDR3 consists of 16 residues. CDR1 is SGHDT, CDR2 YYEEEE, per germline. The germline V and J ends were trimmed by 5 bases and 0 bases, with 15 bases remaining between them. The CDR3 region is CASSRSGPLSGNTIYF. The DNA of the CDR3 is TGTGCCAGCAGTCGGTCGGGGCCCCTCTCTGGAAACACCATATATTTT.

The gene calls are TRBV30 and TRBJ1-2; possible D gene TRBD1, 5 bases. The V gene's germline CDR1 is GTSNPN and CDR2 SVGIG (reference sequence). The V gene lost 2 bases and the J gene lost 13 bases, with 14 bases spanning the gap. The CDR3 runs to 11 residues. Written as DNA, the CDR3 is TGTGCCTGGAGTAAACTAGGGGACCCCACCTTC. This encodes CAWSKLGDPTF.

The V and J genes are TRBV18 and TRBJ1-5; the match to TRBD1 covers 11 bases. With V trimmed by 3 bases and J by 1 base, 11 bases remained unmatched. CDR3 length: 19 residues. The germline V gene encodes CDR1 KGHSH and CDR2 LQKENI. In DNA form, the CDR3 reads TGTGCCAGCTCACCCCTGGGACAGGGGGGACCGTTGAGCAATCAGCCCCAGCATTTT. Its translation is CASSPLGQGGPLSNQPQHF.

J is TRBJ2-5 and V is TRBV7-8; TRBD2 might be the D (6 bases). This CDR3 spans 15 amino acids. The germline gives CDR1 SGHVS, CDR2 FQNEAQ. V lost 5 bases to trimming and J lost 6 bases, with 19 bases between them. The CDR3 loop is CASSLGGGVVKTQYF. The CDR3 DNA reads as TGTGCCAGCAGCCTAGGAGGAGGGGTGGTAAAGACCCAGTACTTC.